The source of this TCR beta chain is a study of T cells and Merkel cell carcinoma outcomes. Study-wide findings and caveats: Reportedly, T-cell repertoire with density predicts Merkel cell carcinoma outcomes.

The method was immunoSEQ multiplex PCR; TCRdb's version includes in-frame clones alone and lacks a portion of them. The sample consists of about 19,000 clones, approximately 80% of them appearing once. V lost 5 bases and J lost 8, with 12 bases in between. CDR1 ENHRY and CDR2 SYGVKD come from the germline V gene. The CDR3 extends over 12 amino acids. Remarks on this clone: What it binds is not known.

The chain is built from TRBV10-3 and TRBJ1-1, with D maybe TRBD1 (5 bases). The sample comprised tumor tissue from Merkel cell carcinoma. This clonotype originated in a human donor with Merkel cell carcinoma. The CDR3 spells CAISPWGEEAFF. DNA of the CDR3: TGTGCCATCAGTCCCTGGGGGGAAGAAGCTTTCTTT.